This note documents a single TCR beta chain sequence. The data originate from a study of shared clonotypes between healthy human individuals. Clones were read by immunoSEQ multiplex PCR, and TCRdb kept only the in-frame ones, dropping some. This table has 2 million to 2.5 million clones, approximately 94% appearing once. This CDR3 contains 14 residues. Per the germline V gene, CDR1 is ENHRY and CDR2 is SYGVKD. Trimming removed 3 bases at V and 3 bases at J, with 8 bases between. Sequencing input: naive CD4+ T cells sorted from blood. Subset here: CD45RA+ positively selected. This clonotype originated in a man younger than 35 in good health. This chain joins TRBV10-3 and TRBJ1-4, with D perhaps matching TRBD1 (6 bases). CDR3 amino acids: CAISEQGSNEKLFF. The DNA of the CDR3 is TGTGCCATCAGTGAACAGGGATCTAATGAAAAACTGTTTTTT.